These T cell receptor beta chains were read from a single sample in a study of blood T cell repertoires in COVID-19. Profiling relied on immunoSEQ multiplex PCR, and the TCRdb table lists in-frame clones only, not all of them. The table records around 620,000 clones, around 90% of them present only once. Input material: peripheral blood. The source is a woman under 30 with acute or convalescent COVID-19. The CDR3 runs from the conserved cysteine through the conserved F or W. Each record gives: D gene, J gene, V gene, clone size, CDR3 DNA, CDR3 protein. A D gene is named only where the DNA matches it firmly. Expanded clones get a size class; other rows say once, few or many, or leave the size out.

NA TRBJ1-5 TRBV12-5 NA TGTGCTAGTGGTGACCCCGGGATTAGCAATCAGCCCCAGCATTTT CASGDPGISNQPQHF
NA TRBJ2-7 TRBV2 NA TGTGCCAGCTCCCCTCCGGGCGGGGTGGTTCGTACTTACGAGCAGTACTTC CASSPPGGVVRTYEQYF
NA TRBJ1-5 TRBV2 once TGTGCCAGCAGTGAACTTTATCCCGTGAGGAGCAATCAGCCCCAGCATTTT CASSELYPVRSNQPQHF
TRBD1 TRBJ1-5 TRBV6-1 NA TGTGCCAGCAGTGAAGGCGGGGACAGGGTTCAGCCCCAGCATTTT CASSEGGDRVQPQHF
NA TRBJ1-3 TRBV9 NA TGTGCCAGCAGCGGTGACGGCGGATGGAGCACCATATATTTT CASSGDGGWSTIYF
TRBD2 TRBJ2-3 TRBV11-2 NA TGTGCCAGCAGCTTAGACGGGGGGGCCACAGATACGCAGTATTTT CASSLDGGATDTQYF
TRBD1 TRBJ2-1 TRBV9 NA TGTGCCAGCAGCCCTCAGCGGACAGGGCGGAACTACAGGAATGAGCAGTTCTTC CASSPQRTGRNYRNEQFF
NA TRBJ2-1 TRBV2 NA TGTGCCAGCAGCGCTGATTTCGCCAACCGGGACACTTACAATGAGCAGTTCTTC CASSADFANRDTYNEQFF
TRBD1 TRBJ1-1 TRBV4-1 NA TGCGCCAGCAGCCGCCCTGGACAGGGTGAAGCTTTCTTT CASSRPGQGEAFF
NA TRBJ2-7 TRBV30 NA TGTGCCGGGACGGGGGGCTCATCCTACGAGCAGTACTTC CAGTGGSSYEQYF
TRBD1 TRBJ2-2 TRBV7-8 NA TGTGCCAGCACCGACAGGGGGCGAACCGGGGAGCTGTTTTTT CASTDRGRTGELFF
NA TRBJ1-5 TRBV5-1 NA TGCGCCAGCAGCCGTCGGGACATTAGCAATCAGCCCCAGCATTTT CASSRRDISNQPQHF
NA TRBJ1-1 TRBV21-1 NA TGTGCCAGCAGCAAAGAGAGCCCCGGACAGGGGTCCACTGAAGCTTTCTTT CASSKESPGQGSTEAFF
TRBD1 TRBJ1-2 TRBV6-5 NA TGTGCCAGCAGGTCATCGGGACAGGTAGACGGCTACACCTTC CASRSSGQVDGYTF
NA TRBJ2-3 TRBV27 NA TGTGCCAGCAGTTTATCGGGGACACCCACAGATACGCAGTATTTT CASSLSGTPTDTQYF